One and the same sample provided the 27 T cell receptor beta chains below, sequenced in a study of CD8+CD57+ T cells in acquired aplastic anemia (dated by TCRdb to the late 2010s). Patients chosen for sequencing had shown expansion of CD8+CD57+ cells by flow cytometry. The reads were generated on an Illumina HiSeq 2000. Genomic DNA served as template for TCR beta VDJ combination and CDR3 sequence profiling. TCRdb redid the processing of the public reads, applying fastp at Q25 and MiXCR, and retained in-frame beta chains. Rows matching on CDR3 protein sequence are summarized as one entry with the most common DNA and genes. The sample profile shows under 200,000 distinct CDR3 sequences; less than 60% of them were found once. Jointly, the top ten make up about 1.7% of the sample. The sequencing input was sorted CD4+, CD8+, or CD8+CD57+ T cells (not recorded which) from PBMCs. These TCRs come from a human donor with aplastic anemia.

V and J are TRBV29-1 and TRBJ1-2; D uncertain. This CDR3 is 14 amino acids long. Trimming shortened V by 8 bases and J by 2 bases, and 18 bases separated the two germline ends. The germline V gene encodes CDR1 SQVTM and CDR2 ANQGSEA. CDR3 region: CSTEDAEQNYGYTF. In DNA, the CDR3 is TGCAGCACGGAAGATGCGGAACAGAACTATGGCTACACCTTC.

This clonotype was found once. The chain employs TRBV19 and TRBJ2-2; the D is unclear. CDR1 and CDR2 (germline): LNHDA, SQIVND (reference sequence). The CDR3 totals 15 residues. V lost 3 bases and J 4 bases, leaving 12 bases between the germline ends. The CDR3 loop is CASSITTTGTGELFF. The CDR3 DNA reads TGTGCCAGTAGTATCACAACCACGGGCACCGGGGAGCTGTTTTTT. Looking up the rest from reference TRBV19 and TRBJ2-2 gives the full variable domain: DGGITQSPKYLFRKEGQNVTLSCEQNLNHDAMYWYRQDPGQGLRLIYYSQIVNDFQKGDIAEGYSVSREKKESFPLTVTSAQKNPTAFYLCASSITTTGTGELFFGEGSRLTVL.

The chain is built from TRBV2 and TRBJ2-2; TRBD2 aligns across 11 bases. With V trimmed by 6 bases and J by 0 bases, 0 bases remained unmatched. The CDR3 is 15 amino acids. Germline V gene sequence: CDR1 SNHLY, CDR2 FYNNEI. This CDR3 reads CASRLAGANTGELFF. For the CDR3, the DNA is TGTGCCAGCAGACTAGCGGGGGCGAACACCGGGGAGCTGTTTTTT.

This clonotype was detected a few times. A much larger clone differs from this one at a single base, so this may be a read error. The chain is built from TRBV14 and TRBJ1-5; no definite D call. Per the germline V gene, CDR1 is SGHDN and CDR2 is FVKESK. The CDR3 is 13 residues long. CDR3 protein: CASSLGPNQPRHF. DNA of the CDR3: TGTGCCAGCAGCCTTGGACCCAATCAGCCCCGGCATTTT.

The genes are TRBV19 and TRBJ1-2, with TRBD1 matching 9 bases. CDR1 and CDR2 (germline): LNHDA, SQIVND (reference sequence). CDR3 length: 12 amino acids. The J segment lost 7 bases and the V segment lost 11 bases, leaving 8 bases of the junction unmatched. The CDR3 loop is CAGRDRASGYTF. CDR3 in DNA: TGTGCCGGGCGGGACAGGGCCAGTGGCTACACCTTC.

The sample holds a few counts of this clonotype. The CDR3 region is CASSLIGKAQYF. The CDR3 DNA is TGTGCCAGCAGTTTAATTGGGAAGGCGCAGTATTTT. V usage is TRBV27 and J usage is TRBJ2-3; no firm D call. Trimming removed 2 bases at V and 10 bases at J, with 10 bases between. CDR1 is MNHEY and CDR2 is SMNVEV in the germline V gene (reference sequence). The CDR3 runs to 12 residues.

This clonotype showed up just once. This chain connects TRBV20-1 to TRBJ2-1, with D tentatively TRBD2 (5 bases). Trimming took off 6 bases at V and 5 bases at J, with 17 bases between the two ends. Germline CDR1 DFQATT, CDR2 SNEGSKA (reference sequence). CDR3 size: 14 residues. CDR3 sequence: CSAPGEREHNEQFF. CDR3 DNA: TGCAGTGCGCCCGGGGAAAGGGAGCACAATGAGCAGTTCTTC.

Points on this clonotype: A much larger clonotype is one base distant, so this may be a read error. A read error is likely, as this CDR3 ends without the conserved phenylalanine or tryptophan. The chain uses TRBV6-4 and TRBJ2-1; D gene unclear. Germline V gene sequence: CDR1 MRHNA, CDR2 SNTAGT. This CDR3 contains 13 residues. The V end was cut by 3 bases, the J end by 7 bases, with 10 bases between. CDR3 in amino acids: CASSEGMANEQFL. The CDR3 DNA sequence: TGTGCCAGCAGTGAAGGGATGGCAAATGAGCAGTTCCTC.

This clonotype showed up just a few times. J is TRBJ2-7 and V is TRBV24-1; 9 nucleotides align to TRBD1. Germline V gene lookup returns CDR1 KGHDR and CDR2 SFDVKD. The CDR3 contains 15 residues. Unmatched junction bases numbered 9, after V lost 5 bases and J lost 5 bases. The CDR3 loop is CATSGSDRGWNEQYF. The CDR3 DNA is TGTGCCACCAGTGGGTCCGACAGGGGGTGGAACGAGCAGTACTTC.

This clonotype was observed many times. V gene TRBV19 combines with J gene TRBJ1-5; maybe TRBD1 (5 bases). CDR1 is LNHDA, CDR2 SQIVND, per germline (reference sequence). The CDR3 length is 15 residues. V was trimmed by 9 bases and J by 3 bases, leaving 18 bases between them. CDR3 sequence (DNA): TGTGCCAGCGGGTCCGGGACGTTGGACAATCAGCCCCAGCATTTT. It codes for CASGSGTLDNQPQHF.

In regard to this clonotype: A junction end diverges from the germline sequence, so it may reflect a read error. The V call is TRBV5-1, the J call TRBJ1-1; D uncertain. The length of the CDR3 is 13 residues. Germline CDR1 and CDR2: SGHRS and YFSETQ. The CDR3 DNA sequence: TGCGCCAGCAGCTTGGCAGCTAGGAGTGAAGCTTCCTTT. Its protein product is CASSLAARSEASF.

The rearrangement uses TRBV5-6 and TRBJ1-1; D remains ambiguous. CDR1 and CDR2 from the germline V gene are SGHDT and YYEEEE. The CDR3 spans 13 residues. V lost 0 bases and J lost 6, with 9 bases in between. CDR3 sequence: CASSLEPDSEAFF. The DNA of the CDR3 is TGTGCCAGCAGCTTGGAACCGGATTCTGAAGCTTTCTTT.

In this sample, this clonotype turned up many times. The genes are TRBV12-3 or TRBV12-4 and TRBJ1-5; possible D gene TRBD1, 5 bases. The V and J ends lost 5 bases and 12 bases respectively, with 11 bases between them. The CDR3 is 11 amino acids. CDR3 in amino acids: CASSLDSLQHF. In DNA, the CDR3 is TGTGCCAGCAGTCTAGACAGTCTCCAGCATTTT.

This clonotype was observed at least ten times. The chain links TRBV12-3 or TRBV12-4 to TRBJ1-1, with D unclear. V was clipped by 7 bases and J by 6 bases, with 9 bases between them. The length of the CDR3 is 11 residues. The CDR3 loop is CASTLGPEAFF. CDR3 in DNA: TGTGCCAGCACCTTAGGGCCTGAAGCTTTCTTT.

This clonotype was seen at least ten times. The chain has TRBV24-1 and TRBJ1-6; D is unclear. The V and J ends lost 6 bases and 9 bases respectively, with 11 bases between them. CDR1 is KGHDR, CDR2 SFDVKD, per germline. The CDR3 extends over 13 amino acids. CDR3 in DNA: TGTGCCACCAGTTCTCCCGGCGGTTCACCCCTCCACTTT. Translating it yields CATSSPGGSPLHF.

V and J are TRBV28 and TRBJ2-7, with D possibly matching TRBD1 (5 bases). V was cut by 5 bases and J by 2 bases, with 13 bases left in between. CDR1 MDHEN and CDR2 SYDVKM come from the germline V gene. CDR3 length: 14 residues. The CDR3 here is CASSLATVTYEQYF. The CDR3 nucleotides are TGTGCCAGCAGTCTGGCGACAGTTACCTACGAGCAGTACTTC.

J is TRBJ2-3 and V is TRBV7-3, with D unresolved. The ends were cut back, 5 bases at V and 5 bases at J, with 8 bases in the middle. CDR1 and CDR2 (germline): SGHTA, FQGTGA. This CDR3 is built from 12 residues. Here the CDR3 DNA reads TGTGCCAGCAGCGATGTGGAAGATACGCAGTATTTT. Amino acids: CASSDVEDTQYF.

V is TRBV25-1 and J is TRBJ1-4; D unresolved. Germline lookup yields CDR1 MGHDK and CDR2 SYGVNS. This CDR3 has 12 residues. The germline V and J ends were trimmed by 5 bases and 8 bases, with 9 bases remaining between them. CDR3 sequence reads: CASSRGGEKLFF. The CDR3 DNA follows: TGTGCCAGCAGTCGGGGTGGGGAAAAACTGTTTTTT. Filled out from reference TRBV25-1 and TRBJ1-4, the complete variable domain reads EADIYQTPRYLVIGTGKKITLECSQTMGHDKMYWYQQDPGMELHLIHYSYGVNSTEKGDLSSESTVSRIRTEHFPLTLESARPSHTSQYLCASSRGGEKLFFGSGTQLSVL.

The chain uses TRBV2 and TRBJ2-7; 8 bases align to TRBD2. Germline trimming cut 4 bases from V and 6 bases from J; bases unmatched to any gene: 5. Germline CDR1 SNHLY, CDR2 FYNNEI. This CDR3 comprises 13 residues. The CDR3 spells CASSAETSGEQYF. As DNA, the CDR3 is TGTGCCAGCAGTGCAGAAACTAGCGGCGAGCAGTACTTC.

Only a few counts were recorded for this clonotype. The chain couples TRBV20-1 to TRBJ2-7, with TRBD1 as a possible D gene (6 bases). The ends were cut back, 3 bases at V and 7 bases at J, with 16 bases in the middle. Germline CDR1 is DFQATT and CDR2 is SNEGSKA (reference sequence). The CDR3 runs to 13 residues. The CDR3 sequence: CSARGHEFLEQYF. DNA for the CDR3: TGCAGTGCTAGGGGACACGAATTTTTGGAGCAGTACTTC.

The table lists this clonotype with many counts. V gene TRBV6-1 combines with J gene TRBJ2-7; a weak D match, TRBD2 (6 bases). The germline CDR1 and CDR2 sequences are MNHNS and SASEGT. The CDR3 extends over 14 amino acids. Between the trimmed V and J ends, which lost 8 bases and 5 bases, there was a span of 19 bases. The CDR3 bases are TGTGCCAGCTTGGATCCGGGACTCCTTGACGAGCAGTACTTC. This sequence encodes CASLDPGLLDEQYF.

Regarding this clonotype: Relative to the germline gene, one junction end is altered; a read error may explain this. The genes are TRBV7-9 and TRBJ1-2; D perhaps matches TRBD1 (6 bases). The CDR3 is 12 residues long. CDR1 and CDR2 (germline): SEHNR, FQNEAQ (reference sequence). CDR3 in amino acids: CASSLARGTIFF. The CDR3 nucleotides read TGTGCCAGCAGCTTAGCGAGGGGGACGATCTTCTTC.

This clonotype was found many times. The genes are TRBV12-3 or TRBV12-4 and TRBJ1-5, with no clear D. There are 14 residues in the CDR3. V dropped 2 bases and J dropped 2 bases, with 7 bases sitting between them. CDR3 loop: CASSLIGGNQPQHF. In DNA, the CDR3 is TGTGCCAGCAGTTTAATAGGAGGCAATCAGCCCCAGCATTTT.

J is TRBJ2-7 and V is TRBV2, with D maybe TRBD1 (6 bases). The length of the CDR3 is 15 residues. Trimming left V 8 bases short and J 2 bases short, with 19 bases between. Germline CDR1 reads SNHLY; CDR2 reads FYNNEI. CDR3 in DNA: TGTGCCAGCCAAGACTCCGGGACACGAACCTACGAGCAGTACTTC. Residues: CASQDSGTRTYEQYF.

This clonotype was counted many times. This sequence joins TRBV19 and TRBJ2-3, with 11 positions matching TRBD1. Trimming cost V 6 bases and J 4 bases; bases outside gene matches: 3. This CDR3 region has 14 residues. CDR1 is LNHDA and CDR2 is SQIVND in the germline V gene (reference sequence). CDR3: CASRRGQGADTQYF. As DNA, the CDR3 is TGTGCCAGTAGAAGGGGACAGGGGGCAGATACGCAGTATTTT. Together with reference TRBV19 and TRBJ2-3, the CDR3 gives the full variable domain: DGGITQSPKYLFRKEGQNVTLSCEQNLNHDAMYWYRQDPGQGLRLIYYSQIVNDFQKGDIAEGYSVSREKKESFPLTVTSAQKNPTAFYLCASRRGQGADTQYFGPGTRLTVL.

There are a few counts of this clonotype. The chain employs TRBV28 and TRBJ2-2; TRBD1 is a possible D gene (5 bases). This CDR3 has 13 residues. Germline lookup yields CDR1 MDHEN and CDR2 SYDVKM. V gave up 6 bases and J gave up 5 bases, with 10 bases separating them. CDR3 protein: CASRARETGELFF. CDR3 nucleotides: TGTGCCAGCAGGGCCAGGGAAACCGGGGAGCTGTTTTTT.

This clonotype was seen only a few times. A much more abundant neighbour one base away suggests this may be a read error. The chain uses TRBV7-8 and TRBJ1-1; 10 nucleotides align to TRBD1. Germline lookup yields CDR1 SGHVS and CDR2 FQNEAQ. The CDR3 extends over 14 amino acids. J lost 4 bases, V lost 4 bases, and 3 bases had no gene match. The CDR3: CASSSGQGCTEAFF. The DNA for the CDR3 is TGTGCCAGCAGCTCGGGACAGGGGTGCACTGAAGCTTTCTTT.